This TCR beta chain originates from a study of blood T cells in healthy people across ages. To note about this clonotype: Its target is unknown.

The second PCR ran about 6 to 12 cycles with a sample-barcoded 5' primer and J-beta primers. TCRdb redid the calling of the 5' RACE reads with MiXCR, one entry per CDR3 protein. Among 800,000 to 950,000 distinct CDR3 sequences listed, around 49% were seen once. The germline V and J ends were trimmed by 4 bases and 2 bases, with 24 bases remaining between them. CDR1 and CDR2 from the germline V gene are SGDLS and YYNGEE. This CDR3 contains 19 residues. Broader study findings: Strong correlation linked observed beta diversity and percent naive T cells. Both higher diversity and more naive CD4+ cells marked long-lived donors when set against aged donors.

This TCR was recovered from a man younger than 40 in good health. The sequencing sample was made of blood. The chain combines TRBV9 with TRBJ2-2, with D tentatively TRBD2 (5 bases). The CDR3 DNA reads as TGTGCCAGCAGCTCTGCTATCCAGGACTCCCCTTTCAACACCGGGGAGCTGTTTTTT. Amino acid sequence: CASSSAIQDSPFNTGELFF. Filled out from reference TRBV9 and TRBJ2-2, the complete variable domain reads DSGVTQTPKHLITATGQRVTLRCSPRSGDLSVYWYQQSLDQGLQFLIQYYNGEERAKGNILERFSAQQFPDLHSELNLSSLELGDSALYFCASSSAIQDSPFNTGELFFGEGSRLTVL.